A single sample is the source of the 27 T cell receptor beta chains below, sequenced in a study of blood T cell repertoires in COVID-19. Profiled with immunoSEQ multiplex PCR; TCRdb holds only in-frame clones, not every one. The sample has about 230,000 clones; roughly 90% are singletons. Source material: PBMCs or T cells enriched from blood (not recorded which). Receptors were obtained from a woman in her 50s in a cohort exposed to, infected with or recovered from COVID-19 (not recorded which).

The rearrangement joins TRBV6-5 to TRBJ1-6, with D hard to call. CDR1 MNHEY and CDR2 SVGAGI come from the germline V gene. CDR3 length: 15 residues. Between the trimmed V and J ends, which lost 6 bases and 1 base, there was a span of 10 bases. Here the CDR3 DNA reads TGTGCCAGCAGCCCGCCGGGGTCCTATAATTCACCCCTCCACTTT. Encoded protein: CASSPPGSYNSPLHF.

The V gene is TRBV7-3, the J gene TRBJ2-7; 10 nucleotides line up with TRBD2. V shed 5 bases, J shed 3 bases, and the junction held 4 bases outside the gene matches. Germline V gene sequence: CDR1 SGHTA, CDR2 FQGTGA. This CDR3 contains 14 residues. CDR3 DNA sequence: TGTGCCAGCAGCGTCTCTAGCGGGGGCTACGAGCAGTACTTC. It is translated as CASSVSSGGYEQYF.

This sequence joins TRBV18 and TRBJ1-2, with a weak D call TRBD1 (6 bases). The V end was cut by 3 bases, the J end by 1 base, with 15 bases between. The germline V gene has CDR1 KGHSH and CDR2 LQKENI. The CDR3 contains 16 residues. CDR3 DNA sequence: TGTGCCAGCTCACCGTCCCTACCAGGGGATAACTATGGCTACACCTTC. It translates to CASSPSLPGDNYGYTF.

The rearrangement uses TRBV11-1 and TRBJ1-6, with D maybe TRBD1 (5 bases). This CDR3 comprises 14 residues. Trimming stripped 3 bases from V and 5 bases from J, with 8 bases between. Germline CDR1 and CDR2: SGHAT and FQDESV (reference sequence). In nucleotides, the CDR3 is TGTGCCAGCAGCTTTAGGGGTAATAATTCACCCCTCCACTTT. This codes for CASSFRGNNSPLHF.

The CDR3 DNA sequence: TGTGCCAGCAGCATAGCGGGGGGGCCCGGTGAGCAGTTCTTC. Translation gives CASSIAGGPGEQFF. The V gene is TRBV2, the J gene TRBJ2-1, with TRBD2 matching 11 bases. J gave up 9 bases and V 6 bases, and 7 bases lay outside the gene matches. The CDR3 is made up of 14 amino acids. Germline V gives CDR1 SNHLY, CDR2 FYNNEI.

The genes are TRBV7-2 and TRBJ1-1, with D possibly being TRBD1 (5 bases). Germline V lookup: CDR1 SGHTA, CDR2 FQGNSA. The CDR3 runs to 13 residues. V lost 5 bases, J lost 1 base, and 8 bases lay in between. CDR3 residues: CASSPGQNTEAFF. In DNA, the CDR3 is TGTGCCAGCAGCCCAGGACAGAACACTGAAGCTTTCTTT.

V and J are TRBV19 and TRBJ2-3; 9 nucleotides align to TRBD2. This CDR3 region has 14 residues. V shed 7 bases, J shed 7 bases, and the junction held 9 bases outside the gene matches. The V gene's germline CDR1 is LNHDA and CDR2 SQIVND (reference sequence). The CDR3 DNA sequence: TGTGCCAGTAACGAGGGCGGGGGGGCGAATACGCAGTATTTT. It translates to CASNEGGGANTQYF.

The gene calls are TRBV6-5 and TRBJ1-4; D is uncertain. Trimming stripped 8 bases from V and 6 bases from J, with 19 bases between. CDR1 is MNHEY, CDR2 SVGAGI, per germline. The CDR3 sequence is 15 residues long. CDR3 coding DNA: TGTGCCAGCGCCCCCCGACGGGGAAGGGATGAAAAACTGTTTTTT. Translation gives CASAPRRGRDEKLFF.

In its sample, this clone was seen once. The chain is built from TRBV29-1 and TRBJ1-3; D is unresolved. Trimming cost V 4 bases and J 0 bases, with 7 bases left between them. The germline V gene has CDR1 SQVTM and CDR2 ANQGSEA. CDR3 size: 13 residues. In DNA form, the CDR3 reads TGCAGCGTTGCCTCGGTCTCTGGAAACACCATATATTTT. It specifies CSVASVSGNTIYF.

The chain recombines TRBV3-1 (or the pseudogene TRBV3-2) with TRBJ2-5, with 16 positions matching TRBD2. Trimming took 4 bases from V and 4 from J; bases not matched to a gene: 6. CDR1 and CDR2 from the germline V gene are LGHDT and YNNKEL (reference sequence). This CDR3 has 17 amino acids. The CDR3 reads CASSLGTSGGVRETQYF. In DNA, the CDR3 is TGTGCCAGCAGCCTCGGGACTAGCGGGGGGGTTCGAGAGACCCAGTACTTC.

V and J are TRBV6-6 and TRBJ2-7; TRBD2 matches 8 bases. This CDR3 is built from 12 residues. V lost 10 bases and J lost 4; bases outside the gene matches: 6. CDR1 is MNHNY and CDR2 is SVGAGI in the germline V gene (reference sequence). CDR3 sequence (DNA): TGTGCCACCTACGGGGGGGCGTACGAGCAGTACTTC. Translated: CATYGGAYEQYF.

This chain uses TRBV7-9 with TRBJ1-1; perhaps TRBD1 as D (6 bases). CDR1 is SEHNR and CDR2 is FQNEAQ in the germline V gene (reference sequence). This CDR3 is 14 amino acids long. Trimming took 1 base from V and 4 from J, leaving 10 bases between them. This chain's CDR3 is CASSLGEGGTEAFF. The CDR3 coding sequence is TGTGCCAGCAGCTTAGGTGAAGGGGGCACTGAAGCTTTCTTT.

On this clone: The sample contains more than one DNA sequence encoding this CDR3. The chain employs TRBV7-9 and TRBJ1-1; 7 nucleotides agree with TRBD1. Germline lookup yields CDR1 SEHNR and CDR2 FQNEAQ (reference sequence). V lost 3 bases to trimming and J lost 3 bases; unmatched junction nucleotides: 4. The CDR3 totals 14 residues. In DNA form, the CDR3 reads TGTGCCAGCAGCTTGCGCCAGGGGGACACTGAAGCTTTCTTT. This codes for CASSLRQGDTEAFF.

This rearrangement joins TRBV11-1 to TRBJ1-4; tentatively, D is TRBD1 (5 bases). The V end was cut by 2 bases, the J end by 7 bases, with 17 bases between. The CDR3 has 16 amino acids. Looked up from germline, CDR1 is SGHAT and CDR2 is FQDESV (reference sequence). The CDR3, as DNA: TGTGCCAGCAGCTTATTTTCACGGGGGATTGGTGAAAAACTGTTTTTT. This codes for CASSLFSRGIGEKLFF. The entire variable domain, with the rest obtained from reference TRBV11-1 and TRBJ1-4, is as follows: EAEVAQSPRYKITEKSQAVAFWCDPISGHATLYWYRQILGQGPELLVQFQDESVVDDSQLPKDRFSAERLKGVDSTLKIQPAELGDSAMYLCASSLFSRGIGEKLFFGSGTQLSVL.

J is TRBJ1-1 and V is TRBV11-1; D remains unclear. V lost 1 base, J lost 6 bases, and 9 bases lay in between. The CDR3 runs to 13 residues. Germline CDR1 and CDR2: SGHAT and FQDESV (reference sequence). CDR3 DNA sequence: TGTGCCAGCAGCTTAGAGCGCGGGGCTGAAGCTTTCTTT. This gives the protein CASSLERGAEAFF.

V is TRBV28 and J is TRBJ1-3, with D tentatively TRBD1 (6 bases). The V and J ends lost 7 bases and 0 bases respectively, with 13 bases between them. The germline V gene encodes CDR1 MDHEN and CDR2 SYDVKM. The CDR3 extends over 15 amino acids. CDR3 in amino acids: CASTQTGSSGNTIYF. The CDR3 DNA follows: TGTGCCAGCACCCAAACAGGGAGCTCTGGAAACACCATATATTTT.

The chain carries TRBV5-1 and TRBJ1-5; perhaps TRBD1 as D (5 bases). This CDR3 comprises 14 residues. Germline V lookup: CDR1 SGHRS, CDR2 YFSETQ. The V end lost 2 bases, the J end lost 2 bases, and 8 bases lay between the germline ends. The CDR3 here is CASSFQGGNQPQHF. DNA of the CDR3: TGCGCCAGCAGCTTCCAGGGCGGCAATCAGCCCCAGCATTTT.

The chain carries TRBV7-9 and TRBJ1-4; TRBD1 matches at 9 bases. The junction had 3 bases not matched to a gene; V was cut back by 5 bases and J by 5 bases. The V gene's germline CDR1 is SEHNR and CDR2 FQNEAQ (reference sequence). CDR3 size: 14 residues. The CDR3 DNA reads TGTGCCAGCAGCCCCGGGACAGGGAATGAAAAACTGTTTTTT. It yields the protein CASSPGTGNEKLFF.

V and J are TRBV19 and TRBJ1-1; D is possibly TRBD1 (6 bases). CDR1 and CDR2 from the germline V gene are LNHDA and SQIVND (reference sequence). Trimming stripped 6 bases from V and 0 bases from J, with 14 bases between. This CDR3 region has 15 residues. The CDR3 here is CASRGNRAVNTEAFF. The CDR3 nucleotides are TGTGCCAGTAGGGGAAACAGGGCGGTGAACACTGAAGCTTTCTTT.

The V call is TRBV5-6, the J call TRBJ2-3, with TRBD2 identical over 8 bases. CDR3 length: 15 amino acids. With V trimmed by 1 base and J by 5 bases, 6 bases remained unmatched. Germline CDR1 and CDR2: SGHDT and YYEEEE. DNA of the CDR3: TGTGCCAGCAGCTTGCGCGGGGGGAGCGGAGATACGCAGTATTTT. The encoded protein is CASSLRGGSGDTQYF.

The chain employs TRBV7-2 and TRBJ1-1; D is possibly TRBD1 (6 bases). V shed 1 base and J shed 0 bases, with 12 bases lying between them. From germline, CDR1 is SGHTA and CDR2 FQGNSA. The CDR3 has 16 amino acids. The CDR3 sequence: CASSLVPAGVNTEAFF. DNA of the CDR3: TGTGCCAGCAGCTTAGTTCCGGCAGGGGTGAACACTGAAGCTTTCTTT.

The genes are TRBV5-6 and TRBJ2-3; TRBD2 matches at 12 bases. This CDR3 region has 17 residues. After removal of 6 bases from V and 0 bases from J, the junction contained 8 bases not matched to a gene. Germline CDR1 SGHDT, CDR2 YYEEEE. As DNA, the CDR3 is TGTGCCAGCATCGGACTAGCGGGACGCTATAGCACAGATACGCAGTATTTT. It specifies CASIGLAGRYSTDTQYF. Based on the CDR3 plus reference TRBV5-6 and TRBJ2-3, the full variable domain is DAGVTQSPTHLIKTRGQQVTLRCSPKSGHDTVSWYQQALGQGPQFIFQYYEEEERQRGNFPDRFSGHQFPNYSSELNVNALLLGDSALYLCASIGLAGRYSTDTQYFGPGTRLTVL.

V and J are TRBV7-9 and TRBJ1-2, with a weak D call TRBD1 (6 bases). The CDR3 extends over 15 amino acids. Germline V lookup: CDR1 SEHNR, CDR2 FQNEAQ (reference sequence). Trimming took 1 base from V and 8 from J, leaving 17 bases between them. The CDR3 nucleotides are TGTGCCAGCAGCTTAGAAACGTTCAGGGGTCAAGGCTACACCTTC. This sequence encodes CASSLETFRGQGYTF. Full variable domain (remainder filled in from reference TRBV7-9 and TRBJ1-2): DTGVSQNPRHKITKRGQNVTFRCDPISEHNRLYWYRQTLGQGPEFLTYFQNEAQLEKSRLLSDRFSAERPKGSFSTLEIQRTEQGDSAMYLCASSLETFRGQGYTFGSGTRLTVV.

The chain employs TRBV19 and TRBJ1-1, with TRBD1 as a possible D gene (5 bases). Germline CDR1 and CDR2: LNHDA and SQIVND (reference sequence). The length of the CDR3 is 13 residues. V lost 6 bases to trimming and J lost 3 bases, with 11 bases between them. The CDR3 DNA follows: TGTGCCAGTAGGGGCGGGGGATACACTGAAGCTTTCTTT. Translated, it gives CASRGGGYTEAFF.

The chain is built from TRBV19 and TRBJ1-1; D may be TRBD1 (5 bases). The CDR3 sequence is 16 residues long. Trimming took off 9 bases at V and 4 bases at J, with 24 bases between the two ends. Germline CDR1 is LNHDA and CDR2 is SQIVND (reference sequence). CDR3 amino acids: CASNPGQGRSVTEAFF. The CDR3 region has the DNA TGTGCCAGCAATCCCGGACAAGGGAGGAGTGTCACTGAAGCTTTCTTT.

This chain joins TRBV9 and TRBJ1-4, with TRBD1 identical over 8 bases. Germline V gene lookup returns CDR1 SGDLS and CDR2 YYNGEE. The length of the CDR3 is 22 residues. The junction had 27 bases not matched to a gene; V was cut back by 4 bases and J by 4 bases. For the CDR3, the DNA is TGTGCCAGCAGCACAGAGACAGGGGTTCATTTTAGTAGGGCCAAAGGTAATGAAAAACTGTTTTTT. Amino acid sequence: CASSTETGVHFSRAKGNEKLFF.

This clone was detected only once. V usage is TRBV7-3 and J usage is TRBJ1-1; D is possibly TRBD1 (5 bases). CDR1 and CDR2 from the germline V gene are SGHTA and FQGTGA. V was pared by 5 bases and J by 0 bases, with 13 bases between. This CDR3 spans 15 amino acids. The CDR3 nucleotides read TGTGCCAGCAGCCCGCCATGGGACTTGAACACTGAAGCTTTCTTT. This codes for CASSPPWDLNTEAFF.